The sequence of this T cell receptor (beta chain) was determined in a study of blood T cell repertoires in COVID-19. As for the study in general: Italy, Spain and the United States were the sources of the convalescent and acute COVID-19 samples.

Sequenced by immunoSEQ multiplex PCR; TCRdb stores in-frame clones only, minus some. This repertoire shows about 67,000 clones, 75% to 90% found once; its top ten account for around 5%. Between the trimmed V and J ends, which lost 3 bases and 2 bases, there was a span of 5 bases. This CDR3 has 12 amino acids. Germline V gene data show CDR1 as SEHNR and CDR2 as FQNEAQ (reference sequence). The table lists this clone with a count of one. The sequence derives from a man aged 50 to 59 with active COVID-19. The chain uses TRBV7-9 and TRBJ2-7; D remains unclear. Sequenced input: peripheral blood. Here the CDR3 reads CASSFRAYEQYF. CDR3 DNA: TGTGCCAGCAGCTTCCGGGCCTACGAGCAGTACTTC.